This is a list of T cell receptor beta chains from one sample in a study of regulatory T cells in long-lasting Graves disease. TCRdb re-analysed the multiplex PCR reads in MiXCR, keeping a single row per CDR3 protein. The sample holds about 430,000 distinct CDR3 sequences, roughly a fifth seen once. The sequenced sample was peripheral blood mononuclear cells (PBMCs), obtained when the disease was refractory, from a patient treated with antithyroid drugs. Source of these receptors: a female donor with Graves disease. Both conserved end residues are part of each CDR3. A D gene is named only where the DNA matches it firmly. Rows may omit the clone size; those that give it use once, few, many or a size class.

v_call	d_call	j_call	clone_size	cdr3_nt	cdr3_aa
TRBV28	.	TRBJ1-1	many	TGTGCCAGCAGTTTATGGGTTCTGAACACTGAAGCTTTCTTT	CASSLWVLNTEAFF
TRBV5-1	.	TRBJ2-7	few	TGCGCCAGCAGCGCGCCGGGGCCCGTCTACGAGCAGTACTTC	CASSAPGPVYEQYF
TRBV7-3	TRBD2	TRBJ2-2	many	TGTGCCAGCAGCCCAAAATCTAGCGGCGGGGAGCTGTTTTTT	CASSPKSSGGELFF
TRBV5-1	.	TRBJ2-5	.	TGCGCCAGCAGCCCTGACGCAGGGACCCAGTACTTC	CASSPDAGTQYF
TRBV25-1	.	TRBJ1-2	.	TGTGCCAGCAGTGAATTGACAACCCCAAGTGAGGACTACACCTTC	CASSELTTPSEDYTF
TRBV24-1	TRBD1	TRBJ1-1	few	TGTGCCACCTGCCCGTCAGGAGAGGGGGCGACGGGGTGCACTGAAGCTTTCTTT	CATCPSGEGATGCTEAFF
TRBV20-1	.	TRBJ1-1	many	TGCAGTGCCAGCCCCAGGGACTCTCTGACTGAAGCTTTCTTT	CSASPRDSLTEAFF
TRBV2	.	TRBJ1-5	many	TGTGCCAGCAGTGTGTTAGGGAGCGGCAATCAGCCCCAGCATTTT	CASSVLGSGNQPQHF
TRBV12-3/TRBV12-4	TRBD1	TRBJ2-1	.	TGTGCTAGCAGCCCCCAGAGTTGGCGGGACAGGGTCCATGAGCAGTTCTTC	CASSPQSWRDRVHEQFF
TRBV7-8	.	TRBJ1-5	few	TGTGCCAGCAGCTTGGGACTCTCGAATAATCAGCCCCAGCATTTT	CASSLGLSNNQPQHF
TRBV20-1	.	TRBJ2-7	few	TGCAGTGCTCTTAGCGGAGTGGGCTACGAGCAGTACTTC	CSALSGVGYEQYF
TRBV7-8	.	TRBJ2-7	many	TGTGCCAGCAGCTTAGGTCCATCGTGGGGAAACTTCTACGAGCAGTACTTC	CASSLGPSWGNFYEQYF
TRBV28	.	TRBJ2-7	many	TGTGCCAGCAGTTTAAGTGACTACGAGCAGTACTTC	CASSLSDYEQYF
TRBV12-3/TRBV12-4	TRBD1	TRBJ2-1	.	TGTGCCAGCAGTTTCGGGACAGGGGGGCATGAGCAGTTCTTC	CASSFGTGGHEQFF
TRBV2	.	TRBJ2-1	.	TGTGCCAGCAGTGAATGGACCTCCTTTGAGCAGTTCTTC	CASSEWTSFEQFF
TRBV28	.	TRBJ1-3	.	TGTGCCAGCAGCCTCACCAACAGAGCCTCTGGAAACACCATATATTTT	CASSLTNRASGNTIYF
TRBV2	.	TRBJ1-1	many	TGTGCCAGCAGTGAATATGAGAACACTGAAGCTTTCTTT	CASSEYENTEAFF
TRBV12-3/TRBV12-4	TRBD1	TRBJ1-2	many	TGTGCCAGCAGTCGGGACAGGAGCTATGGCTACACCTTC	CASSRDRSYGYTF
TRBV5-1	TRBD1	TRBJ2-7	few	TGCGCCAGCAGCTTGAATGGACAGGGCTACGAGCAGTACTTC	CASSLNGQGYEQYF
TRBV6-1	TRBD2	TRBJ2-1	many	TGTGCCAGCAGTCCTAATCCTAGCGGGTACAACAATGAGCAGTTCTTC	CASSPNPSGYNNEQFF
TRBV20-1	.	TRBJ2-3	few	TGCAGTGCTAGGCCCGAACTAGAGACTAGCACAGATACGCAGTATTTT	CSARPELETSTDTQYF
TRBV27	TRBD1	TRBJ1-6	many	TGTGCCAGCGGGGACAGGGGTCCAGCGCCCCTCCACTTT	CASGDRGPAPLHF
TRBV20-1	TRBD1	TRBJ2-7	many	TGCAGTGCTAGAGAAAGTCGGACAGGTGGAGAGCAGTACTTC	CSARESRTGGEQYF
TRBV6-1	.	TRBJ1-5	few	TGTGCCAGCAGTGGGGGCGCGGGTTGGGCCGATCAGCCCCAGCATTTT	CASSGGAGWADQPQHF
TRBV13	TRBD2	TRBJ2-6	many	TGTGCCAGCAGCTTAGGCCGGCTAGCGGGTTACTCTGGGGCCAACGTCCTGACTTTC	CASSLGRLAGYSGANVLTF
TRBV10-2	TRBD2	TRBJ2-2	.	TGCGCCAGCAGCCCGGGAGGGGGGCTATACGGGGAGCTGTTTTTT	CASSPGGGLYGELFF
TRBV28	.	TRBJ2-7	many	TGTGCCAGCAGTTTTGGTCTCGGGTCCGTGGAGCAGTACTTC	CASSFGLGSVEQYF
TRBV20-1	.	TRBJ1-3	.	TGCAGTGCTAGAGGCCACGGCCCCCAACTATATTTT	CSARGHGPQLYF
TRBV15	TRBD1	TRBJ1-2	many	TGTGCCACCAGCAGAGATCGACAGGGCTATGGCTACACCTTC	CATSRDRQGYGYTF
TRBV20-1	.	TRBJ2-5	many	TGCAGTGCTAGGGGAGGGGGGAGGCTAGCGGTCCAAGAGACCCAGTACTTC	CSARGGGRLAVQETQYF
TRBV20-1	.	TRBJ1-2	.	TGCAGTGCTATGGATGTCAGGGGCTATGGCTACACCTTC	CSAMDVRGYGYTF
TRBV28	.	TRBJ2-3	.	TGTGCCAGCAGTTTATCCAGCTCGGATACGCAGTATTTT	CASSLSSSDTQYF
TRBV5-1	TRBD1	TRBJ1-1	.	TGCGCCAGCAGCTCCTTACCCGGGACAGGCCTGAACACTGAAGCTTTCTTT	CASSSLPGTGLNTEAFF
TRBV4-1	.	TRBJ2-6	.	TGCGCCAGCAGCCAAGAGAGGTGGGAGGCCATCTCTGGGGCCAACGTCCTGACTTTC	CASSQERWEAISGANVLTF
TRBV27	TRBD1	TRBJ2-5	many	TGTGCCAGCAGCCTACTGGGACAGGGAGGTAAAGAGACCCAGTACTTC	CASSLLGQGGKETQYF
TRBV5-6	.	TRBJ1-1	few	TGTGCCAGCAGCTTGGCGGAAGGGGAAGCTTTCTTT	CASSLAEGEAFF
TRBV3-1	TRBD1	TRBJ1-2	many	TGTGCCAGCAGCTTACCGGGACAGGGGTATGGCTACACCTTC	CASSLPGQGYGYTF
TRBV7-3	.	TRBJ1-1	.	TGTGCCAGCAGCCAAAGTCCGGGAGCAGCTTTTGAAGCTTTCTTT	CASSQSPGAAFEAFF
TRBV7-9	.	TRBJ2-2	few	TGTGCCAGCAGTTTAGTCCAGGCTAGCACCGGGGAGCTGTTTTTT	CASSLVQASTGELFF
TRBV10-3	.	TRBJ1-1	many	TGTGCCATCAGTGAGTCGAAAGGGCACACTGAAGCTTTCTTT	CAISESKGHTEAFF
TRBV3-1	TRBD2	TRBJ2-5	many	TGTGCCAGCAGCCAACCTAGCGGACAAGAGACCCAGTACTTC	CASSQPSGQETQYF
TRBV20-1	.	TRBJ2-1	.	TGCAGTGCTGGCCGTGAGGGGTTAAGCTACAATGAGCAGTTCTTC	CSAGREGLSYNEQFF
TRBV5-1	.	TRBJ2-2	few	TGCGCCAGCAGCTTGGTTCAACAGGGTACCGGGGAGCTGTTTTTT	CASSLVQQGTGELFF
TRBV12-3/TRBV12-4	.	TRBJ1-2	many	TGTGCCAGCAGTTTAGCGCCCAGTAACTATGGCTACACCTTC	CASSLAPSNYGYTF
TRBV2	.	TRBJ2-7	many	TGTGCCAGTTTGGACGATCTGAACTACGAGCAGTACTTC	CASLDDLNYEQYF
TRBV7-9	.	TRBJ2-7	many	TGTGCCAGCAGCTTAGTAGGATCTGGCGAGCAGTACTTC	CASSLVGSGEQYF
TRBV27	TRBD1	TRBJ2-2	few	TGTGCCAGCAGGGGGTTTGGACAGGGGAACACCGGGGAGCTGTTTTTT	CASRGFGQGNTGELFF